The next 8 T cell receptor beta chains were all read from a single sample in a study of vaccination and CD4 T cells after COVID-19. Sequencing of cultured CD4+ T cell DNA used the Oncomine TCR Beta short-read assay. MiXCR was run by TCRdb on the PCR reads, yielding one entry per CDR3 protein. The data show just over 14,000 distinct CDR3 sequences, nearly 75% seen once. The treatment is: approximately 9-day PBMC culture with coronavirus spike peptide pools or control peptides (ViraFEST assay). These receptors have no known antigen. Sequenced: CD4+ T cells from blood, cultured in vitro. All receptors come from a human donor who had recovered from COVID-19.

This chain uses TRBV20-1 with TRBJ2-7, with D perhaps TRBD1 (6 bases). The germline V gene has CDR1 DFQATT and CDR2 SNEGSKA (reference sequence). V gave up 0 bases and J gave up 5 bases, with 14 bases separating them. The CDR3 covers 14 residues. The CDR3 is CSAREGNRANEQYF. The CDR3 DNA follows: TGCAGTGCTAGAGAGGGGAACAGGGCCAACGAGCAGTACTTC.

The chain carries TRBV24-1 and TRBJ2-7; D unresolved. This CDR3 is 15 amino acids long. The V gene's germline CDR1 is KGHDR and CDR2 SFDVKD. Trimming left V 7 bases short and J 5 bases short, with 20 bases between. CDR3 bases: TGTGCCACCAGCCTCCGGCCATTATCAATTCACGAGCAGTACTTC. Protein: CATSLRPLSIHEQYF.

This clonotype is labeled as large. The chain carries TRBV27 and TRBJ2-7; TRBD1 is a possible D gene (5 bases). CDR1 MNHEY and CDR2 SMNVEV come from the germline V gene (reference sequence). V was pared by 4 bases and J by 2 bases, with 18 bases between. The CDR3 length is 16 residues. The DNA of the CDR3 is TGTGCCAGCAGTTCCCGGAGCAGGGCCCCCCCCTACGAGCAGTACTTC. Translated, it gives CASSSRSRAPPYEQYF.

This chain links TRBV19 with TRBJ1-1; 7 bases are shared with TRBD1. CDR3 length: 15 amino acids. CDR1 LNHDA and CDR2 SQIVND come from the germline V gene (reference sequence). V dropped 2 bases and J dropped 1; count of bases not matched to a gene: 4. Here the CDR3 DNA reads TGTGCCAGTAGTATAACCCGGGACAGGAACACTGAAGCTTTCTTT. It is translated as CASSITRDRNTEAFF.

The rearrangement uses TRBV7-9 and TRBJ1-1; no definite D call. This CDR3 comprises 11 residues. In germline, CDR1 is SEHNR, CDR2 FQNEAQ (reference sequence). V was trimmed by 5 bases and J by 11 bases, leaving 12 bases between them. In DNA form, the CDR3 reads TGTGCCAGCAGCCCGTCTCTCGGCGCTTTCTTT. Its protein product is CASSPSLGAFF.

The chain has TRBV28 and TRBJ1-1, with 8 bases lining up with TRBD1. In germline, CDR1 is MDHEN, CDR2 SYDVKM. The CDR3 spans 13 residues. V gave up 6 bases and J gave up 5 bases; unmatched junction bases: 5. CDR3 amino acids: CASSYRGRTEAFF. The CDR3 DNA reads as TGTGCCAGCAGCTACAGGGGGAGGACTGAAGCTTTCTTT.

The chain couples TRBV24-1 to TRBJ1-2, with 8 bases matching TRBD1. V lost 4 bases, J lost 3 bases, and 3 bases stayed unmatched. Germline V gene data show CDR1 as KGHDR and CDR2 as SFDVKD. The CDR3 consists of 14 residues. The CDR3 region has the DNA TGTGCCACCAGTGACCTGGGACAGGACTATGGCTACACCTTC. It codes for CATSDLGQDYGYTF.

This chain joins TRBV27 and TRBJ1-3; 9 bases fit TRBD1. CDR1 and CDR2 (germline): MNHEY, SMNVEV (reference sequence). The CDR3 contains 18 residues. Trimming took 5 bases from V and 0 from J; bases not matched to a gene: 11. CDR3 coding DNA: TGTGCCAGCAGTCATCCCCGGACAGGGGTTAACTCTGGAAACACCATATATTTT. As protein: CASSHPRTGVNSGNTIYF.